Shown below are 31 T cell receptor beta chains from a single sample sequenced in a study of blood T cells in healthy people across ages. The second PCR ran roughly 6 to 12 cycles with a sample-barcoded 5' primer and J-beta primers. From the 5' RACE reads, TCRdb called clonotypes with MiXCR, one entry per CDR3 protein. This table has about 780,000 distinct CDR3 sequences, roughly 46% appearing once. Sequencing used blood. Source of these receptors: a man older than 75 in good health.

This clonotype was found once. The chain combines TRBV29-1 with TRBJ2-2; maybe TRBD1 (5 bases). Germline V lookup: CDR1 SQVTM, CDR2 ANQGSEA. Trimming pared 7 bases from V and 2 bases from J, leaving 8 bases between. The length of the CDR3 is 12 residues. CDR3 coding DNA: TGCAGCGCTTGGACAAACACCGGGGAGCTGTTTTTT. Translated: CSAWTNTGELFF.

This rearrangement joins TRBV29-1 to TRBJ2-7; D is ambiguous. The CDR3 extends over 11 amino acids. Between the trimmed V and J ends, which lost 4 bases and 5 bases, there was a span of 9 bases. The germline V gene encodes CDR1 SQVTM and CDR2 ANQGSEA. The CDR3 reads CSVGEEDEQYF. The CDR3, as DNA: TGCAGCGTTGGGGAAGAAGACGAGCAGTACTTC.

V gene TRBV10-2 combines with J gene TRBJ2-3, with 9 positions matching TRBD1. With 10 bases clipped from V and 4 bases from J, the junction kept 15 bases outside the gene matches. This CDR3 has 16 amino acids. Germline V gene lookup returns CDR1 WSHSY and CDR2 SAAADI. In nucleotides, the CDR3 is TGCGCCACCATGGGGATTTCGGGACAGGGTTCAGATACGCAGTATTTT. Protein sequence: CATMGISGQGSDTQYF.

This clonotype was counted between two and nine times. This chain joins TRBV9 and TRBJ1-2; D gene ambiguous. Germline loops: CDR1 SGDLS, CDR2 YYNGEE. V gave up 0 bases and J gave up 5 bases, with 2 bases separating them. The CDR3 sequence is 11 residues long. CDR3 DNA sequence: TGTGCCAGCAGCGTAGGGTATGGCTACACCTTC. Translated, it gives CASSVGYGYTF.

This chain's CDR3 is CASNFDPGTDTQYF. CDR3 DNA: TGCGCCAGCAATTTTGACCCCGGCACAGATACGCAGTATTTT. This chain joins TRBV5-1 and TRBJ2-3; no firm D call. Trimming took 6 bases from V and 1 from J, leaving 12 bases between them. The CDR3 contains 14 residues. Germline-derived CDR1 and CDR2 are SGHRS and YFSETQ.

Of note for this clonotype: A read error may produce the germline difference seen at one junction end. The V and J genes are TRBV12-3 or TRBV12-4 and TRBJ2-2; 7 bases match TRBD1. This CDR3 region has 13 residues. CDR3 in DNA: TGTGCCAGCAGACGGGACAGTCCCGGGGATCTGTTTTTT. Protein product: CASRRDSPGDLFF.

A word on this clonotype: A read error may produce the germline difference seen at one junction end. This chain connects TRBV20-1 to TRBJ2-3; 10 bases match TRBD2. CDR3 length equals 15 residues. CDR1 is DFQATT and CDR2 is SNEGSKA in the germline V gene (reference sequence). The CDR3 nucleotides are TGCAGTGCTAGTGCTCCTAGCGGGAGCACAGATACGCAATATTTT. This sequence encodes CSASAPSGSTDTQYF.

The genes are TRBV12-3 or TRBV12-4 and TRBJ2-2; D unclear. Between the trimmed V and J ends, which lost 3 bases and 0 bases, there was a span of 11 bases. The CDR3 runs 16 residues. This chain's CDR3 is CASSFVEYPNTGELFF. The CDR3 nucleotides read TGTGCCAGCAGTTTCGTAGAGTATCCGAACACCGGGGAGCTGTTTTTT.

The chain links TRBV20-1 to TRBJ1-2; TRBD1 matches 10 bases. The ends lost 6 bases at V and 4 bases at J; junction bases unmatched: 8. Per the germline V gene, CDR1 is DFQATT and CDR2 is SNEGSKA (reference sequence). This CDR3 has 14 amino acids. CDR3 sequence: CSAPTGGDRYGYTF. The CDR3 DNA is TGCAGTGCGCCGACAGGGGGCGATCGCTATGGCTACACCTTC.

In this sample, this clonotype turned up a few times. V is TRBV5-1 and J is TRBJ2-7; 7 nucleotides line up with TRBD1. CDR1 SGHRS and CDR2 YFSETQ come from the germline V gene. The CDR3 loop spans 15 amino acids. Trimming removed 2 bases from V and 0 bases from J; junction bases left unmatched: 5. The CDR3: CASSLLRDSSYEQYF. For the CDR3, the DNA is TGCGCCAGCAGCTTACTCCGGGACAGCTCCTACGAGCAGTACTTC.

The V and J genes are TRBV10-3 and TRBJ1-4, with D maybe TRBD1 (5 bases). The V end lost 0 bases, the J end lost 5 bases, and 16 bases lay between the germline ends. CDR1 and CDR2 from the germline V gene are ENHRY and SYGVKD. CDR3 size: 17 residues. CDR3 sequence reads: CAISESRFGRQNEKLFF. DNA for the CDR3: TGTGCCATCAGTGAGTCGCGGTTTGGCCGACAGAATGAAAAACTGTTTTTT.

Only a few counts were recorded for this clonotype. The chain has TRBV5-6 and TRBJ2-5; D uncertain. This CDR3 comprises 11 residues. CDR1 SGHDT and CDR2 YYEEEE come from the germline V gene. V was pared by 3 bases and J by 8 bases, with 8 bases between. The CDR3 sequence: CASSSTGTQYF. CDR3 bases: TGTGCCAGCAGCTCGACTGGTACCCAGTACTTC.

The chain is built from TRBV6-6 and TRBJ1-2; D is unclear. CDR3 size: 12 residues. Per the germline V gene, CDR1 is MNHNY and CDR2 is SVGAGI (reference sequence). V was clipped by 9 bases and J by 4 bases, with 12 bases between them. The DNA for the CDR3 is TGTGCCAGTTCCGAGACGGGCTATGGCTACACCTTC. Translating it yields CASSETGYGYTF.

This clonotype was recorded many times. J is TRBJ2-7 and V is TRBV5-1; D might be TRBD1 or TRBD2, each matching 7 bases. The germline V gene encodes CDR1 SGHRS and CDR2 YFSETQ. Trimming cost V 7 bases and J 5 bases, with 16 bases left between them. This CDR3 contains 13 residues. CDR3 amino acids: CASRGGGSDEQYF. CDR3 bases: TGCGCCAGCCGAGGGGGCGGGAGCGACGAGCAGTACTTC. The full variable domain, rest sourced from reference TRBV5-1 and TRBJ2-7, is KAGVTQTPRYLIKTRGQQVTLSCSPISGHRSVSWYQQTPGQGLQFLFEYFSETQRNKGNFPGRFSGRQFSNSRSEMNVSTLELGDSALYLCASRGGGSDEQYFGPGTRLTVT.

The rearrangement joins TRBV6-5 to TRBJ2-3; tentatively, D is TRBD2 (6 bases). The germline gives CDR1 MNHEY, CDR2 SVGAGI. V was trimmed by 7 bases and J by 4 bases, leaving 15 bases between them. This CDR3 has 14 residues. CDR3 nucleotides: TGTGCCAGCAAAGAGGGGAGGCGGTCAGATACGCAGTATTTT. Translation: CASKEGRRSDTQYF.

J is TRBJ2-1 and V is TRBV2; unclear D gene. The germline V and J ends were trimmed by 4 bases and 12 bases, with 13 bases remaining between them. CDR1 SNHLY and CDR2 FYNNEI come from the germline V gene. The CDR3 consists of 12 residues. The CDR3 is CASSVIQLTQFF. The DNA for the CDR3 is TGTGCCAGCAGTGTTATACAACTTACGCAGTTCTTC.

This chain joins TRBV7-9 and TRBJ1-6, with a tentative D call TRBD1 (5 bases). V was clipped by 1 base and J by 12 bases, with 10 bases between them. Per germline, CDR1 SEHNR and CDR2 FQNEAQ (reference sequence). The CDR3 totals 13 residues. The CDR3 protein is CASSLEGVGPLHF. As DNA, the CDR3 is TGTGCCAGCAGCTTAGAAGGGGTAGGACCCCTCCACTTT.

V is TRBV28 and J is TRBJ2-5, with 11 bases aligning to TRBD2. Looked up from germline, CDR1 is MDHEN and CDR2 is SYDVKM. This CDR3 is built from 19 residues. Trimming removed 10 bases from V and 3 bases from J; junction bases left unmatched: 22. This CDR3 reads CATQGQPPGTSGTKETQYF. The CDR3 DNA reads as TGTGCCACCCAGGGGCAACCACCAGGGACTAGCGGAACTAAAGAGACCCAGTACTTC.

The chain couples TRBV20-1 to TRBJ2-1; 9 nucleotides match TRBD2. This CDR3 is 13 amino acids long. Germline V lookup: CDR1 DFQATT, CDR2 SNEGSKA (reference sequence). The ends lost 4 bases at V and 9 bases at J; junction bases unmatched: 7. This CDR3 is CSAISLAGSEQFF. CDR3 nucleotide sequence: TGCAGTGCTATTTCTCTAGCGGGAAGTGAGCAGTTCTTC.

The J gene is TRBJ2-1, the V gene TRBV18; D is possibly TRBD2 (7 bases). V was shortened by 2 bases and J by 5 bases, with 13 bases between the two germline ends. The V gene's germline CDR1 is KGHSH and CDR2 LQKENI. The CDR3 has 15 residues. This CDR3 reads CASSPRGTIHNEQFF. CDR3 DNA: TGTGCCAGCTCACCAAGGGGGACTATCCACAATGAGCAGTTCTTC.

This chain connects TRBV24-1 to TRBJ2-3; possibly TRBD1 or TRBD2 for D (5 bases each). Germline V lookup: CDR1 KGHDR, CDR2 SFDVKD. The V gene lost 3 bases and the J gene lost 0 bases, with 15 bases spanning the gap. There are 17 residues in the CDR3. The CDR3 spells CATSDNFGDPSTDTQYF. The CDR3 DNA sequence: TGTGCCACCAGTGATAATTTTGGGGACCCGAGCACAGATACGCAGTATTTT.

This clonotype was detected a few times. The junction departs from germline at one end; a sequencing error may be responsible. The rearrangement uses TRBV6-6 and TRBJ2-1, with D tentatively TRBD2 (6 bases). The CDR3 consists of 13 residues. CDR1 and CDR2 from the germline V gene are MNHNY and SVGAGI (reference sequence). As DNA, the CDR3 is TGTGCCAGCAGTGACTCGGAGGGAGATGAGCAGTTCTTC. This gives the protein CASSDSEGDEQFF.

This rearrangement joins TRBV7-2 to TRBJ2-1, with 9 bases matching TRBD2. Trimming at V came to 1 base and at J to 10 bases, leaving 5 bases not matched to a gene. Germline CDR1 and CDR2: SGHTA and FQGNSA. There are 14 residues in the CDR3. The CDR3 coding sequence is TGTGCCAGCAGCTTAGGTCTAGCGGGAAGCGAGCAGTTCTTC. This codes for CASSLGLAGSEQFF.

The CDR3 loop reads CASSFYRQTSNYGYTF. Here the CDR3 DNA reads TGTGCCAGCAGTTTCTATCGACAGACCAGTAACTATGGCTACACCTTC. The V and J genes are TRBV3-1 and TRBJ1-2, with D possibly TRBD1 on 5 matching bases. CDR3 size: 16 residues. CDR1 is LGHDT and CDR2 is YNNKEL in the germline V gene (reference sequence). V was trimmed by 6 bases and J by 1 base, leaving 18 bases between them.

This chain joins TRBV28 and TRBJ2-1; D tentatively reads TRBD1 or TRBD2 (6 bases each). The germline V and J ends were trimmed by 5 bases and 7 bases, with 18 bases remaining between them. CDR1 is MDHEN and CDR2 is SYDVKM in the germline V gene. The CDR3 has 15 residues. CDR3 sequence: CASSRGTQGLNEQFF. CDR3 coding DNA: TGTGCCAGCAGTCGCGGGACACAGGGTCTAAATGAGCAGTTCTTC.

This clonotype was picked up many times. CDR3 nucleotides: TGTGCCAGCAGCCCCCATCCGGGGTCCTACGAGCAGTACTTC. It translates to CASSPHPGSYEQYF. The J gene is TRBJ2-7, the V gene TRBV7-2; D possibly corresponds to TRBD2 (5 bases). The CDR3 length is 14 residues. V lost 5 bases, J lost 1 base, and 12 bases lay in between. Looked up from germline, CDR1 is SGHTA and CDR2 is FQGNSA.

This clonotype was detected only a few times. The V gene is TRBV5-6, the J gene TRBJ2-1, with TRBD1 identical over 10 bases. Germline V gives CDR1 SGHDT, CDR2 YYEEEE. The CDR3 extends over 13 amino acids. Trimming cost V 3 bases and J 8 bases; bases outside gene matches: 2. The CDR3 nucleotides read TGTGCCAGCAGCTCGACAGGGGGCGATGAGCAGTTCTTC. Amino acid sequence: CASSSTGGDEQFF.

V and J are TRBV29-1 and TRBJ2-3; D gene uncertain. Germline V gene data show CDR1 as SQVTM and CDR2 as ANQGSEA. The CDR3 contains 14 residues. Trimming stripped 7 bases from V and 5 bases from J, with 19 bases between. The CDR3 loop reads CSANPGPVRDTQYF. CDR3 coding DNA: TGCAGCGCTAACCCGGGTCCAGTTAGAGATACGCAGTATTTT.

The chain combines TRBV4-1 with TRBJ1-4, with D perhaps matching TRBD1 (6 bases). Trimming removed 4 bases at V and 8 bases at J, with 29 bases between. The CDR3 is 19 amino acids. Germline loops: CDR1 MGHRA, CDR2 YSYEKL. CDR3 DNA: TGCGCCAGCAGCCCCACAAGGCCCGAGGACAGCAGCACGGTAGAAAAACTGTTTTTT. Its protein product is CASSPTRPEDSSTVEKLFF.

The rearrangement links TRBV20-1 to TRBJ2-3, with TRBD2 matching 15 bases. The CDR3 runs 17 residues. Per germline, CDR1 DFQATT and CDR2 SNEGSKA (reference sequence). V lost 5 bases and J lost 2; bases outside the gene matches: 8. This chain's CDR3 is CSAPPGLAGGSTDTQYF. In DNA, the CDR3 is TGCAGTGCTCCTCCGGGACTAGCGGGAGGTTCCACAGATACGCAGTATTTT.

This chain uses TRBV9 with TRBJ1-2; 7 bases are shared with TRBD1. From germline, CDR1 is SGDLS and CDR2 YYNGEE. V lost 0 bases, J lost 1 base, and 3 bases stayed unmatched. This CDR3 has 15 amino acids. The CDR3 spells CASSVGQGSNYGYTF. Here the CDR3 DNA reads TGTGCCAGCAGCGTAGGACAGGGAAGTAACTATGGCTACACCTTC.